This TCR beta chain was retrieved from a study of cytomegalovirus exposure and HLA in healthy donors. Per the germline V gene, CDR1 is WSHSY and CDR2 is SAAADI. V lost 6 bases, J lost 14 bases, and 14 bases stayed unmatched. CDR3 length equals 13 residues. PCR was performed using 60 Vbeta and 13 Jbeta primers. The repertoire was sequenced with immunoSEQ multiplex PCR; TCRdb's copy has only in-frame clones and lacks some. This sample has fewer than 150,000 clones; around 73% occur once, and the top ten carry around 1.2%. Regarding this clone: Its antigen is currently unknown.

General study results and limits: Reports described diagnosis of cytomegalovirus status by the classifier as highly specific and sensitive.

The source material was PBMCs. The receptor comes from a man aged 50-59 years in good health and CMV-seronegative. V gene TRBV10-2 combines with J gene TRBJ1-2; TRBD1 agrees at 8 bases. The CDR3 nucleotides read TGCGCCAGCAGCCAAGACAGGGGAGTACCGTATACCTTC. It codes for CASSQDRGVPYTF.